This T cell receptor (beta chain) was profiled in a study of blood T cell repertoires in COVID-19. Study-level background: Whether acute or convalescent, the COVID-19 samples came from the United States, Italy and Spain.

Study members were between roughly 18 and 90 years old and lived in 24 US regions. Self-reported history from a screening survey and questionnaire set each donor's cohort. Before they entered the study, exposed participants had met a COVID-19 case within 2 weeks. Only in-frame clones appear in the TCRdb table, and some are missing; sequencing was by immunoSEQ multiplex PCR. The profile shows a few hundred thousand clones, about 90% of them singletons. V shed 6 bases and J 6 bases; nucleotides not matched to a gene: 12. Germline assignment: CDR1 SGHDN and CDR2 FVKESK. The CDR3 spans 16 residues. This sequence was found in a woman in her fifties or sixties who had been exposed to COVID-19. Sequenced: PBMCs or T cells enriched from blood (not recorded which). The chain couples TRBV14 to TRBJ1-2; 11 nucleotides match TRBD1. CDR3: CASSPGQGVLLDGYTF. CDR3 in DNA: TGTGCCAGCAGTCCGGGACAGGGGGTATTGCTGGATGGCTACACCTTC.